In this sample, the clone carrying this TCR beta chain is large. The antigen is undetermined. The CDR3 contains 15 residues. V was shortened by 2 bases and J by 6 bases, with 13 bases between the two germline ends. Germline V gene data show CDR1 as KGHSH and CDR2 as LQKENI. Sorting of live CD3+CD8+TCRalphabeta+ cells by PD-1 and/or TIGIT gave four subsets. The data originate from a study of circulating CD8 cells and anti-PD-1 response in melanoma. Broader study findings: A small cohort with few responders supplied the baseline and M1 comparisons.

Each library started from about 15 ng of total RNA using the QIAseq Immune Repertoire TCR panel. TCRdb reprocessed the reads via MiXCR and lists one record per CDR3 protein. The profile shows about 530 distinct CDR3 sequences, less than 5% of them singletons. Material: CD8+ T cells from PBMCs, obtained at baseline or after one month of anti-PD-1 therapy (not recorded which). The chain carries TRBV18 and TRBJ1-4; unclear D gene. This clonotype originated in a human donor with melanoma. For the CDR3, the DNA is TGTGCCAGCTCACCATTGGGGTTAGAAGATGAAAAACTGTTTTTT. It encodes CASSPLGLEDEKLFF.